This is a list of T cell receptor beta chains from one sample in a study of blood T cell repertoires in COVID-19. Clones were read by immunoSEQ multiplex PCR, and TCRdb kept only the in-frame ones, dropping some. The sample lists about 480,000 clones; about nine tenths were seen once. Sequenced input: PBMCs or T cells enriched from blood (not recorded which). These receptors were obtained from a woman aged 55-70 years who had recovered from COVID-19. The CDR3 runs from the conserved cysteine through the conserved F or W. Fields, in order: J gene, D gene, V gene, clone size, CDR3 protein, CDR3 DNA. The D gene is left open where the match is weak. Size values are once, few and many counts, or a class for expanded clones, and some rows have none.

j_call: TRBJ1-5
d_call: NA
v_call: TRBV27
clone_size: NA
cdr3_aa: CASTVAGGNQPQHF
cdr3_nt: TGTGCCAGCACTGTGGCCGGGGGAAATCAGCCCCAGCATTTT

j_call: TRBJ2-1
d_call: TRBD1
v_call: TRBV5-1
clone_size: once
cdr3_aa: CASRRTGTSYNEQFF
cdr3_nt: TGCGCCAGCAGACGGACAGGGACCTCCTACAATGAGCAGTTCTTC

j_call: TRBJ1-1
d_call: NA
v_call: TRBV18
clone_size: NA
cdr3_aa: CASSPPDGVGFTEAFF
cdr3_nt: TGTGCCAGCTCACCACCGGACGGGGTTGGTTTCACTGAAGCTTTCTTT

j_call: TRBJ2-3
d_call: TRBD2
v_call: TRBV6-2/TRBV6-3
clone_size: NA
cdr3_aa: CASSSDVAGGTDTQYF
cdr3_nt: TGTGCCAGCAGTTCTGATGTGGCGGGGGGAACAGATACGCAGTATTTT

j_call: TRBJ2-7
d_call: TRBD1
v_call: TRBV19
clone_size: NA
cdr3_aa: CASSVGTGVYEQYF
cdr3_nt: TGTGCCAGTTCCGTGGGGACAGGGGTCTACGAGCAGTACTTC

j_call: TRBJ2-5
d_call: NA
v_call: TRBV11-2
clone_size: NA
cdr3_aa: CASSPLRAEETQYF
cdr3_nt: TGTGCCAGCAGCCCGTTGAGGGCCGAAGAGACCCAGTACTTC

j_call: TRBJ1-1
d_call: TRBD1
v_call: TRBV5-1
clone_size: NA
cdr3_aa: CASSFSTGDTEAFF
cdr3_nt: TGCGCCAGCAGCTTCTCAACAGGGGACACTGAAGCTTTCTTT

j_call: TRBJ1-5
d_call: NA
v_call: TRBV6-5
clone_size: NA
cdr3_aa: CASSVRGRNQPQHF
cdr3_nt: TGTGCCAGCAGCGTGCGGGGAAGGAATCAGCCCCAGCATTTT

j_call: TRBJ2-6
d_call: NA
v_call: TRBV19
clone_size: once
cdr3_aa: CASSIATAGANVLTF
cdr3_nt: TGTGCCAGTAGTATAGCAACAGCTGGGGCCAACGTCCTGACTTTC

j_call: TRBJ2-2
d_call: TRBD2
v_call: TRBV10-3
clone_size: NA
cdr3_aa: CAISLTSGATGELFF
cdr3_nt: TGTGCCATCAGTTTGACTAGCGGGGCCACCGGGGAGCTGTTTTTT

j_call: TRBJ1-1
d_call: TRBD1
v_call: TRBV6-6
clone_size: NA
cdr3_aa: CASDRGNTEAFF
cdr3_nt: TGTGCCAGCGACAGGGGGAACACTGAAGCTTTCTTT

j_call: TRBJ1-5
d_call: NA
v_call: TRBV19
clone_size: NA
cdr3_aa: CASRSDSFNQPQHF
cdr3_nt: TGTGCCAGCCGATCTGACAGCTTCAATCAGCCCCAGCATTTT

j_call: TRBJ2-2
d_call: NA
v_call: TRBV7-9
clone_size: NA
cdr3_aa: CASSSRPGTYTGELFF
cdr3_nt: TGTGCCAGCAGCTCACGACCGGGAACTTACACCGGGGAGCTGTTTTTT

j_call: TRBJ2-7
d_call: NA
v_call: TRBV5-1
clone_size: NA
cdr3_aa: CASSPGQGGYEQYF
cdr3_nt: TGCGCCAGCAGCCCTGGGCAGGGGGGCTACGAGCAGTACTTC

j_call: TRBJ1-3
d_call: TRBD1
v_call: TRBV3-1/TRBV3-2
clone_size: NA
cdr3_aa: CASSQGTRGLGNTIYF
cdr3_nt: TGTGCCAGCAGCCAAGGCACCAGGGGGCTCGGAAACACCATATATTTT

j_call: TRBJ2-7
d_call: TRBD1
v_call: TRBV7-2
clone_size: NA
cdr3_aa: CASSLQQGPAYEQYF
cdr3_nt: TGTGCCAGCAGCCTCCAACAGGGGCCTGCCTACGAGCAGTACTTC

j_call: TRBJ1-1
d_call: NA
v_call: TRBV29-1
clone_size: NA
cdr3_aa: CSGWTVRGPEAFF
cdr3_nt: TGCAGCGGGTGGACCGTACGAGGGCCTGAAGCTTTCTTT

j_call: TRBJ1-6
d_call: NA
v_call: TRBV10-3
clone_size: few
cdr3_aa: CANSPTGLGSPLHF
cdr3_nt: TGTGCCAACAGTCCAACAGGGTTAGGTTCACCCCTCCACTTT

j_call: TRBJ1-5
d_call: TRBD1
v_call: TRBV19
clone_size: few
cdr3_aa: CASSTRRTGEKNQPQHF
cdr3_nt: TGTGCCAGTAGTACCCGCCGGACAGGGGAGAAGAATCAGCCCCAGCATTTT

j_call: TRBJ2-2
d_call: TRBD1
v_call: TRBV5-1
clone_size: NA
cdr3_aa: CASSLGDRETGELFF
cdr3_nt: TGCGCCAGCAGCTTGGGGGACAGGGAAACCGGGGAGCTGTTTTTT

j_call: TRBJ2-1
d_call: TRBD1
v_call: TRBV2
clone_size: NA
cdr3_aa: CASSGQGQHAEQFF
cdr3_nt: TGTGCCAGCAGTGGACAGGGTCAGCACGCTGAGCAGTTCTTC

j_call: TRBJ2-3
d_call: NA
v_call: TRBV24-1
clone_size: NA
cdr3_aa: CATSDRGLGTDTQYF
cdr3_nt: TGTGCCACCAGTGATAGGGGACTGGGCACAGATACGCAGTATTTT

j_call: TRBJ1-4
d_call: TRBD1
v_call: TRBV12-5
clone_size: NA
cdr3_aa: CASGLVPPGQGMKSLFF
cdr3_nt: TGTGCTAGTGGTTTGGTACCGCCGGGACAGGGAATGAAAAGTCTGTTTTTT